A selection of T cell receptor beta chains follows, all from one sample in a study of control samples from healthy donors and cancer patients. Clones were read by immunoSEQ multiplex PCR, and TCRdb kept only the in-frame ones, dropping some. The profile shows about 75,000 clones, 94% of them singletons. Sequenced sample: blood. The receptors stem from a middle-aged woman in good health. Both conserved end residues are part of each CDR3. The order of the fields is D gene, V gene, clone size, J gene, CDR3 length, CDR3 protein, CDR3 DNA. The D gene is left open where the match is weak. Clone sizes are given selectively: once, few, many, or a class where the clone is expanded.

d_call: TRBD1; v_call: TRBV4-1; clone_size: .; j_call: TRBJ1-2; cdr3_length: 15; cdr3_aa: CASSQGQGVNYGYTF; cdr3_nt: TGCGCCAGCAGCCAAGGACAGGGGGTTAACTATGGCTACACCTTC
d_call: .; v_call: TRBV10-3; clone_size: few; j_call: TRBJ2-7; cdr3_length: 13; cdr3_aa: CAIQTGSRDEQYF; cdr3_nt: TGTGCCATCCAGACAGGAAGTAGGGACGAGCAGTACTTC
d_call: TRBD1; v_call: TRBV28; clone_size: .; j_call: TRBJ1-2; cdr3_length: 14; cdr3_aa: CASSSGQGNYGYTF; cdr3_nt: TGTGCCAGCAGTTCTGGACAGGGAAACTATGGCTACACCTTC
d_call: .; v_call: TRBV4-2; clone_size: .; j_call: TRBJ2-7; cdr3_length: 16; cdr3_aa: CASSQDRGGSSYEQYF; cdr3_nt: TGTGCCAGCAGCCAAGATAGGGGGGGGAGCTCCTACGAGCAGTACTTC
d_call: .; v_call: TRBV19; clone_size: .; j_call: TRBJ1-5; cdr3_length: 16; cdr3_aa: CASTMGPSAGNQPQHF; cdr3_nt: TGTGCCAGTACCATGGGCCCTTCGGCGGGCAATCAGCCCCAGCATTTT
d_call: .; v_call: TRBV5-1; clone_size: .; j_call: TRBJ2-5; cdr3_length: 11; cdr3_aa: CASSGPKTQYF; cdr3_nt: TGCGCCAGCAGTGGGCCCAAAACCCAGTACTTC
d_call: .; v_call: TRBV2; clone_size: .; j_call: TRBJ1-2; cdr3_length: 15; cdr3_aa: CASSEPGRLNYGYTF; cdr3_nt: TGTGCCAGCAGTGAACCTGGGAGGTTAAACTATGGCTACACCTTC
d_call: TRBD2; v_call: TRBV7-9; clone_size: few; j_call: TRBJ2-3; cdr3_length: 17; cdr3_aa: CASSTRTSGRNTDTQYF; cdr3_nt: TGTGCCAGCAGCACCCGAACTAGCGGGAGGAACACAGATACGCAGTATTTT
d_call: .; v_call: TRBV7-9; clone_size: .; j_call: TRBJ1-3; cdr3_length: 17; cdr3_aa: CASSWGIRIDSGNTIYF; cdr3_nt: TGTGCCAGCAGCTGGGGAATAAGAATTGACTCTGGAAACACCATATATTTT
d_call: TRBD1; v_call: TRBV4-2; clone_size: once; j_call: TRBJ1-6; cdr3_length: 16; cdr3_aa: CASSQVTGTGSTPLHF; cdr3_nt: TGTGCCAGCAGCCAAGTGACCGGGACAGGGTCTACCCCCCTCCACTTT
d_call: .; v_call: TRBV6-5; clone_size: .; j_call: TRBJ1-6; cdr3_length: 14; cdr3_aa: CASSRTDVNSPLHF; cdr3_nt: TGTGCCAGCAGCCGGACAGATGTGAATTCACCCCTCCACTTT
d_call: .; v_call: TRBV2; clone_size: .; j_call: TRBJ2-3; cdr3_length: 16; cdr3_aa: CASSYFSVASTDTQYF; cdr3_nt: TGTGCCAGCAGTTATTTTAGCGTAGCAAGCACAGATACGCAGTATTTT
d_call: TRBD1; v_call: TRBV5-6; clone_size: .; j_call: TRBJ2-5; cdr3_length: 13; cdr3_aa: CASSRQGRETQYF; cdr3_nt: TGTGCCAGCAGCCGACAGGGAAGGGAGACCCAGTACTTC
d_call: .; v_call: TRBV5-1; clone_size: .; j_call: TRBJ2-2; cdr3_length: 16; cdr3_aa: CASSLDSGLNTGELFF; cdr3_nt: TGCGCCAGCAGCTTGGACAGCGGGCTAAACACCGGGGAGCTGTTTTTT
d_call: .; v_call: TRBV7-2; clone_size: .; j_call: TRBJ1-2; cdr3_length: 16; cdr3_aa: CASSLVTGVGSYGYTF; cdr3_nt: TGTGCCAGCAGCTTAGTTACGGGGGTCGGTAGCTATGGCTACACCTTC
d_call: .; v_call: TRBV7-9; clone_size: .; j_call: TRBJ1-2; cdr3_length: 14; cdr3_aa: CASSSNQGVNGYTF; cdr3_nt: TGTGCCAGCAGCTCAAATCAAGGGGTGAATGGCTACACCTTC
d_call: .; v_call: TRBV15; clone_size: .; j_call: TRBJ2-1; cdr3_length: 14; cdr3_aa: CATSSDLASPEQFF; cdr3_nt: TGTGCCACCAGCAGTGACCTCGCTAGCCCTGAGCAGTTCTTC
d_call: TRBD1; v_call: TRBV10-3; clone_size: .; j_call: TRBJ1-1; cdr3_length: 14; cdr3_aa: CAINRGPYNTEAFF; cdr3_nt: TGTGCCATCAACAGGGGGCCCTATAACACTGAAGCTTTCTTT
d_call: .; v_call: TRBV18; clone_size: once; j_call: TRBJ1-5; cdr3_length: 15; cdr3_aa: CASSPLGGSGQPQHF; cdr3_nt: TGTGCCAGCTCACCATTGGGGGGTTCTGGTCAGCCCCAGCATTTT
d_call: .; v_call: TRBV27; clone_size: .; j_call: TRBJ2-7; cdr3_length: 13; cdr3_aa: CASSLRASYEQYF; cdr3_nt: TGTGCCAGCAGTTTAAGGGCCAGCTACGAGCAGTACTTC
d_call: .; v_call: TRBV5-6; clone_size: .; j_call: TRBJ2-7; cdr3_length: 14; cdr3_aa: CASSLVGGSREQYF; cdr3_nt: TGTGCCAGCAGCCTGGTGGGTGGGAGTCGAGAGCAGTACTTC
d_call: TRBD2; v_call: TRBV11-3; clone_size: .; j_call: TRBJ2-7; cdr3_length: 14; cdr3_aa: CASSPGGASDEQYF; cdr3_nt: TGTGCCAGCAGCCCGGGGGGGGCCTCGGACGAGCAGTACTTC
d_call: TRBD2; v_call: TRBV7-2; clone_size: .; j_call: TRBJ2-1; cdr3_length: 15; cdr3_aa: CASSLTSGRANEQFF; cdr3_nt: TGTGCCAGCAGCTTGACTAGCGGGAGGGCCAATGAGCAGTTCTTC
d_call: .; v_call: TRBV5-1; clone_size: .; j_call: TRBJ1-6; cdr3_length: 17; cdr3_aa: CASSLGLGSSYNSPLHF; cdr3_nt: TGCGCCAGCAGCCTCGGGTTGGGGAGCTCCTATAATTCACCCCTCCACTTT
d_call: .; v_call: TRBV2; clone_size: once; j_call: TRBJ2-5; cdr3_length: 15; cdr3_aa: CASSERQGLQETQYF; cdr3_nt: TGTGCCAGCAGTGAGAGGCAGGGCCTTCAAGAGACCCAGTACTTC
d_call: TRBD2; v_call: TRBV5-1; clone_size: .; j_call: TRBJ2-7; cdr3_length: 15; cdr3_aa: CASSSGTSRTYEQYF; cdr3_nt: TGCGCCAGCAGCTCCGGGACTAGTCGTACCTACGAGCAGTACTTC
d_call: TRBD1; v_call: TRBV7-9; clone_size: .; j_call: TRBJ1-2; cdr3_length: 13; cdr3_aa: CAGSGTATYGYTF; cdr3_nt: TGTGCCGGGTCCGGGACAGCAACCTATGGCTACACCTTC
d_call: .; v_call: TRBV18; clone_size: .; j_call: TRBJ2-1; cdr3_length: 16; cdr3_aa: CASSPPGLSSYNEQFF; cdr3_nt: TGTGCCAGCTCACCGCCGGGCCTCAGCTCCTACAATGAGCAGTTCTTC
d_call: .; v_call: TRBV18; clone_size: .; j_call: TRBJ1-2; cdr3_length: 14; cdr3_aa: CASSPAGQIARYTF; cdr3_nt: TGTGCCAGCTCACCAGCGGGACAAATCGCGCGCTACACCTTC
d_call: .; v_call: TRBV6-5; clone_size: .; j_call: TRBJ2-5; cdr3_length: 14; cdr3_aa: CASNPGPVQETQYF; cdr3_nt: TGTGCCAGCAACCCGGGACCGGTCCAAGAGACCCAGTACTTC
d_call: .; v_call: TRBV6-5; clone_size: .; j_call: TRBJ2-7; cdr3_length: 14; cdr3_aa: CASRTPGPTYEQYF; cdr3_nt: TGTGCCAGCAGGACGCCGGGCCCTACCTACGAGCAGTACTTC
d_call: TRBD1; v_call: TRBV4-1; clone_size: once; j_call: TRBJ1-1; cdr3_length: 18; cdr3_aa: CASSRLGQGIGVNTEAFF; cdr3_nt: TGCGCCAGCAGCCGATTGGGACAGGGGATCGGGGTTAACACTGAAGCTTTCTTT
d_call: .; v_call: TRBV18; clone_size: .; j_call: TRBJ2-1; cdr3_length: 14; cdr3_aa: CASSQLRGYNEQFF; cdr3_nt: TGTGCCAGCTCCCAGTTACGGGGCTACAATGAGCAGTTCTTC
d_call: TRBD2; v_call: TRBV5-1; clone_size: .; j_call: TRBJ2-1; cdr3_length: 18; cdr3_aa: CASSLARILAGGSNEQFF; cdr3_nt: TGCGCCAGCAGCTTGGCGAGGATCCTAGCGGGAGGGAGCAATGAGCAGTTCTTC
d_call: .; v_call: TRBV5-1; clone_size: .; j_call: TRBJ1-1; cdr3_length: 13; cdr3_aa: CASSLVGDTEAFF; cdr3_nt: TGCGCCAGCAGCTTGGTAGGAGACACTGAAGCTTTCTTT
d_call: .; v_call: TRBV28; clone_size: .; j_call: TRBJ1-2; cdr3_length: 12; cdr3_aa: CASTLTDGGYTF; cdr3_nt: TGTGCCAGCACCCTCACGGATGGCGGCTACACCTTC
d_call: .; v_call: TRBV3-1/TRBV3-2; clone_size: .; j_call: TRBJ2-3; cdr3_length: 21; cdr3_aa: CASSQDEAQWGVIGGTDTQYF; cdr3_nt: TGTGCCAGCAGCCAAGATGAGGCTCAGTGGGGTGTTATAGGTGGCACAGATACGCAGTATTTT